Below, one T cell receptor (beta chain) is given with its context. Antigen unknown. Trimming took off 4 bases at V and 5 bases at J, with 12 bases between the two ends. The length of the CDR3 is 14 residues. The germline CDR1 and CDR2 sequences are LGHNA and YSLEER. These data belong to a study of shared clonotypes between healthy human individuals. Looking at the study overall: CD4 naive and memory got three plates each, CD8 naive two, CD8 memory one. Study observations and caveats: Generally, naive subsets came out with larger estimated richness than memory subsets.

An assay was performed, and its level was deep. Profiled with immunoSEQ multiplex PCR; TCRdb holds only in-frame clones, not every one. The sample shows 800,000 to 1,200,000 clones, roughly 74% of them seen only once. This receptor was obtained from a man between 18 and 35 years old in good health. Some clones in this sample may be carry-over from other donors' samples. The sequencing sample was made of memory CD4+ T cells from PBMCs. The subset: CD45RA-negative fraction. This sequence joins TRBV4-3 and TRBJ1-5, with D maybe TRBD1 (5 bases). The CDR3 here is CASSRQQGDQPQHF. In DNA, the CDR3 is TGCGCCAGCAGCCGCCAGCAGGGCGATCAGCCCCAGCATTTT.